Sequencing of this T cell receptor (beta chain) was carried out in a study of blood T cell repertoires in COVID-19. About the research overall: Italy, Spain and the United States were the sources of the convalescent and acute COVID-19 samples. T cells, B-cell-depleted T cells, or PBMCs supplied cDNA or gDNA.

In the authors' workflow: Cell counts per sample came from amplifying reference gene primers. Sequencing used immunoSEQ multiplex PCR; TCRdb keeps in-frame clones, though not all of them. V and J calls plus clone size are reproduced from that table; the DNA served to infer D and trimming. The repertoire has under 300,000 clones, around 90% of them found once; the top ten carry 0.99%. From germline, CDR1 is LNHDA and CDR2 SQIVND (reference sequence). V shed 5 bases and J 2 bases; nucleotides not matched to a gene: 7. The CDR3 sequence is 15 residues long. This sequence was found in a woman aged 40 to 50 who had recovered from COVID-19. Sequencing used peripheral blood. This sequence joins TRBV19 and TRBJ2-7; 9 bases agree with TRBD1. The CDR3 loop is CASSPRTGAPYEQYF. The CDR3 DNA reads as TGTGCCAGTAGTCCTAGGACAGGGGCCCCCTACGAGCAGTACTTC.